The next 7 T cell receptor beta chains were all read from a single sample in a study of T cell changes during pregnancy in multiple sclerosis. The method was immunoSEQ multiplex PCR; TCRdb's version includes in-frame clones alone and lacks a portion of them. The repertoire has 100,000 or so clones, over 85% of them found once; the top ten carry 1.2%. This material consisted of peripheral blood, taken in the second trimester of pregnancy. Every receptor here comes from a female donor with multiple sclerosis, enrolled in a pregnancy study.

The chain employs TRBV7-9 and TRBJ2-7; D is possibly TRBD1 (6 bases). From germline, CDR1 is SEHNR and CDR2 FQNEAQ (reference sequence). This CDR3 comprises 15 residues. V lost 4 bases to trimming and J lost 8 bases, with 21 bases between them. The chain's CDR3 is CASSSPAQGSEKQYF. The CDR3 DNA follows: TGTGCCAGCAGCTCCCCGGCCCAGGGGAGTGAGAAGCAGTACTTC.

V usage is TRBV5-1 and J usage is TRBJ1-2; possible D gene TRBD1, 5 bases. The CDR3 has 13 residues. The germline V and J ends were trimmed by 2 bases and 9 bases, with 14 bases remaining between them. The V gene's germline CDR1 is SGHRS and CDR2 YFSETQ. The DNA of the CDR3 is TGCGCCAGCAGCTTTGAGACAGCTCGGCGCTACACCTTC. Translating gives CASSFETARRYTF.

The V and J genes are TRBV6-6 and TRBJ2-1; D is perhaps TRBD2 (7 bases). The CDR3 length is 14 residues. Per germline, CDR1 MNHNY and CDR2 SVGAGI (reference sequence). The V gene lost 6 bases and the J gene lost 7 bases, with 16 bases spanning the gap. CDR3 nucleotides: TGTGCCAGCAGCCAAGGTCGGGGGGCGAATGAGCAGTTCTTC. Amino acid sequence: CASSQGRGANEQFF.

This clone showed up just once. V is TRBV6-5 and J is TRBJ1-1; D might be TRBD1 (5 bases). Looked up from germline, CDR1 is MNHEY and CDR2 is SVGAGI. The CDR3 is 15 amino acids. Deletions cut 3 bases from V and 0 bases from J, with 11 bases between. The CDR3 nucleotides are TGTGCCAGCAGTTATCGCGACAGTATGAACACTGAAGCTTTCTTT. It is translated as CASSYRDSMNTEAFF.

The V and J genes are TRBV19 and TRBJ2-3; 11 nucleotides line up with TRBD1. J gave up 5 bases and V 7 bases, and 11 bases lay outside the gene matches. The germline V gene encodes CDR1 LNHDA and CDR2 SQIVND (reference sequence). The CDR3 is made up of 16 amino acids. This CDR3 reads CASISPGQGARDTQYF. As DNA, the CDR3 is TGTGCCAGTATCTCCCCCGGACAGGGGGCAAGAGATACGCAGTATTTT.

The chain is built from TRBV6-1 and TRBJ1-5; the D is unclear. V lost 1 base and J lost 1, with 11 bases in between. Per germline, CDR1 MNHNS and CDR2 SASEGT. The CDR3 contains 16 residues. CDR3 region: CASSEGGRLSNQPQHF. The CDR3 nucleotides read TGTGCCAGCAGTGAAGGCGGGCGGCTAAGCAATCAGCCCCAGCATTTT.

This rearrangement joins TRBV19 to TRBJ2-2, with D possibly TRBD2 on 5 matching bases. V was trimmed by 3 bases and J by 0 bases, leaving 8 bases between them. This CDR3 is built from 15 residues. The germline gives CDR1 LNHDA, CDR2 SQIVND (reference sequence). This CDR3 reads CASSISGTNTGELFF. CDR3 nucleotides: TGTGCCAGTAGTATCAGCGGAACGAACACCGGGGAGCTGTTTTTT. The variable domain in full, with the rest retrieved from reference TRBV19 and TRBJ2-2, is DGGITQSPKYLFRKEGQNVTLSCEQNLNHDAMYWYRQDPGQGLRLIYYSQIVNDFQKGDIAEGYSVSREKKESFPLTVTSAQKNPTAFYLCASSISGTNTGELFFGEGSRLTVL.